Following are 8 T cell receptor beta chains from one sample sequenced in a study of blood T cell repertoires in COVID-19. Profiling relied on immunoSEQ multiplex PCR, and the TCRdb table lists in-frame clones only, not all of them. Of about 24,000 clones in the sample, under 95% were seen once. Sample: peripheral blood. The receptors derive from a man in his 70s with active COVID-19.

Concerning this clone itself: The DNA is left out, because the CDR3 cannot be placed on it with certainty; the CDR3 is given as TCRdb lists it. V gene TRBV24-1 combines with J gene TRBJ2-7; no DNA check was done on the table's D call, TRBD1. Germline V CDR1 and CDR2: KGHDR, SFDVKD. The CDR3 has 13 amino acids, counting both end residues. The chain's CDR3 is CATSVPGTYEQYF.

The chain's CDR3 is CASSLARQNTEAFF. The CDR3, as DNA: TGTGCCAGCAGCTTAGCCAGACAAAACACTGAAGCTTTCTTT. The J gene is TRBJ1-1, the V gene TRBV7-2; D call uncertain. The CDR3 extends over 14 amino acids. Trimming stripped 0 bases from V and 2 bases from J, with 7 bases between. CDR1 SGHTA and CDR2 FQGNSA come from the germline V gene.

This clone was counted once. This rearrangement joins TRBV6-4 to TRBJ2-1; the D gene is possibly TRBD1 (6 bases). The CDR3 contains 16 residues. Per the germline V gene, CDR1 is MRHNA and CDR2 is SNTAGT. Trimming removed 0 bases at V and 8 bases at J, with 17 bases between. CDR3 bases: TGTGCCAGCAGTGACTCTGGGACCCCAAAGGGGGATGAGCAGTTCTTC. It is translated as CASSDSGTPKGDEQFF.

The J gene is TRBJ1-4, the V gene TRBV5-1; no definite D call. This CDR3 comprises 15 residues. V was trimmed by 3 bases and J by 5 bases, leaving 14 bases between them. The germline gives CDR1 SGHRS, CDR2 YFSETQ. The CDR3 is CASSSTGLRNEKLFF. CDR3 nucleotide sequence: TGCGCCAGCAGCTCTACGGGATTAAGAAATGAAAAACTGTTTTTT.

V and J are TRBV7-2 and TRBJ2-7; 8 bases agree with TRBD1. V was pared by 5 bases and J by 7 bases, with 16 bases of the junction left unmatched. The CDR3 contains 16 residues. Germline-derived CDR1 and CDR2 are SGHTA and FQGNSA. The DNA of the CDR3 is TGTGCCAGCAGCATATACCGGACAGGGCGAGCGGAAGAGCAGTACTTC. Amino acid sequence: CASSIYRTGRAEEQYF.

The chain has TRBV5-1 and TRBJ2-1, with 8 bases matching TRBD1. The CDR3 is made up of 14 amino acids. J lost 6 bases, V lost 4 bases, and 6 bases had no gene match. Germline lookup yields CDR1 SGHRS and CDR2 YFSETQ. The CDR3 DNA sequence: TGCGCCAGCAGCCACGGACAGGGCGGCAATGAGCAGTTCTTC. This sequence encodes CASSHGQGGNEQFF.

The chain employs TRBV4-3 and TRBJ1-3; D is ambiguous. This CDR3 has 17 amino acids. Germline V gives CDR1 LGHNA, CDR2 YSLEER. The V and J ends lost 0 bases and 4 bases respectively, with 16 bases between them. The CDR3 DNA reads as TGCGCCAGCAGCCAAGATTGGGCACCGGGATCAGGAAACACCATATATTTT. This translates into CASSQDWAPGSGNTIYF.

The V call is TRBV24-1, the J call TRBJ2-2; 7 bases are shared with TRBD1. Trimming removed 4 bases from V and 0 bases from J; junction bases left unmatched: 4. There are 16 residues in the CDR3. CDR1 and CDR2 from the germline V gene are KGHDR and SFDVKD. CDR3 sequence (DNA): TGTGCCACCAGTGACCCGGGACAGTCGAACACCGGGGAGCTGTTTTTT. Translating gives CATSDPGQSNTGELFF.